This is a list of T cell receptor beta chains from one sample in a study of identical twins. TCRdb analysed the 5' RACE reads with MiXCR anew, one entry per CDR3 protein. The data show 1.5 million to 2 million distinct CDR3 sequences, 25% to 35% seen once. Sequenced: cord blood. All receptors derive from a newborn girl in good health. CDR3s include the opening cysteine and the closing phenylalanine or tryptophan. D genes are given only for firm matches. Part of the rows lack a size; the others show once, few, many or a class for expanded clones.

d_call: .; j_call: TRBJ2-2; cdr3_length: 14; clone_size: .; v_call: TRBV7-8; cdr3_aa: CASSHDRNTGELFF; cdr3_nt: TGTGCCAGCAGCCATGACAGGAACACCGGGGAACTGTTTTTT
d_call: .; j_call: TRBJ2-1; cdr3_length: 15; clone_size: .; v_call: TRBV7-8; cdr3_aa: CASSPWAGPCNEQFF; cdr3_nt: TGTGCCAGCAGCCCTTGGGCAGGACCATGCAATGAGCAGTTCTTC
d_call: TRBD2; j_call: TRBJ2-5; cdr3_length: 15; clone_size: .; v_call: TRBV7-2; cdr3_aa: CASSVMRGGFNEQYF; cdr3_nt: TGTGCCAGCAGCGTGATGCGGGGGGGCTTCAATGAGCAGTACTTC
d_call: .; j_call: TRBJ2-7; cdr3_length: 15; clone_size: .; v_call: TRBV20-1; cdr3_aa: CSARSVRQPIYEQYF; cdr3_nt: TGCAGTGCTAGATCGGTTCGGCAGCCTATCTACGAGCAGTACTTC
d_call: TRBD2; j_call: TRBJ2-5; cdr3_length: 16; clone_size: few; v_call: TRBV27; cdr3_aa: CASSSGGTSGGAEQYF; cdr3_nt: TGTGCCAGCAGCTCAGGGGGGACTAGCGGGGGCGCAGAGCAGTACTTC
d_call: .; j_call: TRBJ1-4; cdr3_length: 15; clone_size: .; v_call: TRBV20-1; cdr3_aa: CGAPLSGALKEKLFF; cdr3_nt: TGCGGTGCCCCCCTTTCTGGGGCGCTTAAAGAAAAACTGTTTTTT
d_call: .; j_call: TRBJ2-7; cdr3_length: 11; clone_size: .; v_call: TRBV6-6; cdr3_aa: CATLFYNEQYF; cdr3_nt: TGTGCCACCCTCTTCTACAATGAGCAGTACTTC
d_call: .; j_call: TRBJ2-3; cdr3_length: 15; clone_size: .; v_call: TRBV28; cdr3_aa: CASSFPSGFTDTQYF; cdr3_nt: TGTGCCAGCAGTTTTCCCAGCGGGTTCACAGATACGCAGTATTTT
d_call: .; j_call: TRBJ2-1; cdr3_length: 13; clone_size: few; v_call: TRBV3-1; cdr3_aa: CASSQVPHRGQFF; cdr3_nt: TGTGCCAGCAGCCAAGTCCCTCACCGGGGGCAGTTCTTC
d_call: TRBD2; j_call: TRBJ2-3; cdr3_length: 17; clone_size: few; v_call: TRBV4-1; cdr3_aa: CASSQDMASGRTDTQYF; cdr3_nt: TGCGCCAGCAGCCAAGACATGGCTAGCGGGAGGACAGATACGCAGTATTTT
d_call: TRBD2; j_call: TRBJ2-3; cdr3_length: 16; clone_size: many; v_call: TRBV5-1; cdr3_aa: CASSLPTSGDTDTQYF; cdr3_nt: TGCGCCAGCAGCTTACCGACTAGCGGGGACACAGATACGCAGTATTTT